A single sample gave rise to the 10 T cell receptor beta chains below, sequenced in a study of T cell responses to AZD1222 COVID-19 vaccine. The table came from immunoSEQ multiplex PCR; TCRdb's copy has only in-frame clones and leaves some out. The data contain under 110,000 clones, less than 95% of them singletons. The specimen was peripheral blood, collected on day 0 of AZD1222 vaccination. These receptors were collected from an adult in good health.

The CDR3: CASSLRNTEAFF. The CDR3 DNA reads as TGTGCCAGCAGCTTGAGAAACACTGAAGCTTTCTTT. J is TRBJ1-1 and V is TRBV5-4; D not resolved. The CDR3 is made up of 12 amino acids. The V gene lost 1 base and the J gene lost 2 bases, with 3 bases spanning the gap. Germline V gives CDR1 SGHNT, CDR2 YYREEE (reference sequence).

The CDR3 nucleotides are TGTGCCAGCAGCCATCCACAGCAGGCCTCTGGAAACACCATATATTTT. Encoded protein: CASSHPQQASGNTIYF. V is TRBV16 and J is TRBJ1-3; D uncertain. CDR1 is KGHSY, CDR2 FQNENV, per germline. V was pared by 3 bases and J by 0 bases, with 12 bases between. The CDR3 consists of 16 residues.

In nucleotides, the CDR3 is TGTGCCAGCAGCCCGTCGGCCTATGGCTACACCTTC. Protein sequence: CASSPSAYGYTF. The J gene is TRBJ1-2, the V gene TRBV5-6, with unresolved D. CDR1 is SGHDT and CDR2 is YYEEEE in the germline V gene. The CDR3 is made up of 12 amino acids. The V end was cut by 4 bases, the J end by 4 bases, with 8 bases between.

The genes are TRBV3-1 (or the pseudogene TRBV3-2) and TRBJ1-1; possible D gene TRBD1, 5 bases. V was trimmed by 0 bases and J by 4 bases, leaving 9 bases between them. The CDR3 runs 14 residues. CDR1 LGHDT and CDR2 YNNKEL come from the germline V gene (reference sequence). The CDR3 nucleotides read TGTGCCAGCAGCCAAGATTTAACAGGCACTGAAGCTTTCTTT. This encodes CASSQDLTGTEAFF.

The CDR3 bases are TGTGCCAGCAGATCCGTCAGCGGGAACACCGGGGAGCTGTTTTTT. Residues: CASRSVSGNTGELFF. The chain joins TRBV2 to TRBJ2-2, with a tentative D call TRBD2 (5 bases). Germline V gene sequence: CDR1 SNHLY, CDR2 FYNNEI. V dropped 6 bases and J dropped 1 base, with 12 bases sitting between them. This CDR3 spans 15 amino acids.

The gene calls are TRBV19 and TRBJ1-1; D is possibly TRBD1 (6 bases). This CDR3 region has 18 residues. Deletions cut 5 bases from V and 6 bases from J, with 28 bases between. CDR1 LNHDA and CDR2 SQIVND come from the germline V gene (reference sequence). CDR3 sequence (DNA): TGTGCCAGTAGTCTAATCGGCCTGGGGTTACAGGGCGAGGCTGAAGCTTTCTTT. Translated, it gives CASSLIGLGLQGEAEAFF.

The rearrangement joins TRBV28 to TRBJ2-6; D is possibly TRBD1 or TRBD2 (5 bases each). The CDR3 runs 15 residues. Germline CDR1 and CDR2: MDHEN and SYDVKM. V lost 2 bases, J lost 9 bases, and 14 bases lay in between. CDR3 DNA sequence: TGTGCCAGCAGTTTAGGGCCCGGGACCCTCAACGTCCTGACTTTC. It encodes CASSLGPGTLNVLTF.

The table lists this clone with a count of one. The chain links TRBV28 to TRBJ1-2, with a possible D match to TRBD1 (5 bases). This CDR3 region has 13 residues. V was pared by 7 bases and J by 8 bases, with 17 bases between. Germline values: CDR1 MDHEN, CDR2 SYDVKM. In DNA form, the CDR3 reads TGTGCCAGCATCGCAGGGACCCCTAAGGGCTACACCTTC. Translating gives CASIAGTPKGYTF.

The rearrangement links TRBV27 to TRBJ2-2, with 10 bases identical to TRBD2. V lost 3 bases and J lost 4; bases outside the gene matches: 8. Germline CDR1 MNHEY, CDR2 SMNVEV (reference sequence). The length of the CDR3 is 17 residues. The DNA for the CDR3 is TGTGCCAGCAGTTTGCAGCTAGCGGGGGTTTTCACCGGGGAGCTGTTTTTT. Its translation: CASSLQLAGVFTGELFF.

V usage is TRBV6-6 and J usage is TRBJ1-5; D possibly corresponds to TRBD1 (6 bases). There are 13 residues in the CDR3. V lost 6 bases and J lost 6, with 12 bases in between. CDR1 and CDR2 (germline): MNHNY, SVGAGI (reference sequence). The chain's CDR3 is CASREQGSQPQHF. Written as DNA, the CDR3 is TGTGCCAGCAGGGAACAGGGAAGTCAGCCCCAGCATTTT.